This note documents a single T cell receptor (beta chain) sequence. Its antigen is unknown. These data belong to a study of cytomegalovirus exposure and HLA in healthy donors. General study points: Most TCR sequences were rare, but some public TCRs occurred in many donors. The productive fraction for most TCR beta V segments was about 90% or about 30% in an earlier analysis.

It was healthy bone marrow donors who served as donors. Vbeta (60) and Jbeta (13) primers were used in the PCR. Method: immunoSEQ multiplex PCR; TCRdb's copy keeps in-frame clones and lacks some. There are 100,000 to 150,000 clones in the sample; less than 80% occur only once, and approximately 10% lies in the top ten. The CDR3 extends over 15 amino acids. Looked up from germline, CDR1 is SGHNT and CDR2 is YENEEA. Trimming pared 2 bases from V and 0 bases from J, leaving 10 bases between. The V gene is TRBV11-3, the J gene TRBJ1-1; D not resolved. The sample comprised PBMCs. The sequence came from a woman aged 45 to 65 in good health and CMV-seropositive. This chain's CDR3 is CASSLKGDLNTEAFF. The CDR3 nucleotides read TGTGCCAGCAGCTTAAAAGGAGACCTGAACACTGAAGCTTTCTTT.